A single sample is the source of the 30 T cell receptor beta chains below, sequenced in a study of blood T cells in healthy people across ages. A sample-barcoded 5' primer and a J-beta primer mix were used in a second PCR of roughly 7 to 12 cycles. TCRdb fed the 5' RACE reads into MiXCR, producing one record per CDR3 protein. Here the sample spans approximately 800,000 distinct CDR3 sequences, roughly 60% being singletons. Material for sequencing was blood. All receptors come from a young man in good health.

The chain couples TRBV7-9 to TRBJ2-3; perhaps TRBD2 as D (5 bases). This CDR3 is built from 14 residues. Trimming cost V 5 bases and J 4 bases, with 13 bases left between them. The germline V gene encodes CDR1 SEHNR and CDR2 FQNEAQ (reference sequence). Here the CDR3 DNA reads TGTGCCAGCAGCCCACCCGGGAACGCAGATACGCAGTATTTT. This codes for CASSPPGNADTQYF.

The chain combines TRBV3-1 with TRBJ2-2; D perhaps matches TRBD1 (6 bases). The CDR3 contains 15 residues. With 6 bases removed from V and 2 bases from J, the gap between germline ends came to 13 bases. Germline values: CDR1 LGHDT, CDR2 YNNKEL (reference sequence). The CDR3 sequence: CASRGTKPNTGELFF. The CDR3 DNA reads TGTGCCAGCAGGGGGACAAAACCTAACACCGGGGAGCTGTTTTTT.

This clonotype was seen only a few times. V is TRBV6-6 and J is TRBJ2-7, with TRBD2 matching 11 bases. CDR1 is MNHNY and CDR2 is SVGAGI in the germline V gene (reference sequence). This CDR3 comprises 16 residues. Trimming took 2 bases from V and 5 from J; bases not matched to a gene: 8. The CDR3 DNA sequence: TGTGCCAGCAGTTACGCCCTCCTAGCGGGGGGTAACGAGCAGTACTTC. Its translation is CASSYALLAGGNEQYF.

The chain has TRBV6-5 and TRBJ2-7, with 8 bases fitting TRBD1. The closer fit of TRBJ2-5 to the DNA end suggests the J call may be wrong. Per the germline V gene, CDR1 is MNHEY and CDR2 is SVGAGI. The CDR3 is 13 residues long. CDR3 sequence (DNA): TGTGCCAGCAGTGACAGGGGAGTCGAGACCCAGTACTTC. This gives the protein CASSDRGVETQYF.

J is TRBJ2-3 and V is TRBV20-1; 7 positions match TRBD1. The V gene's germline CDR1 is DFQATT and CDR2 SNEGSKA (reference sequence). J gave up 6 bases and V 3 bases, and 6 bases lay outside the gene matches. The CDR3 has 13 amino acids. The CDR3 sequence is CSASYRGKDTQYF. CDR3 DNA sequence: TGCAGTGCTAGTTACAGGGGAAAGGATACGCAGTATTTT.

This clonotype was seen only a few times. The CDR3 reads CSARGRVSYEQYF. CDR3 DNA sequence: TGCAGTGCTAGAGGCAGGGTATCCTACGAGCAGTACTTC. J is TRBJ2-7 and V is TRBV20-1; TRBD1 might be the D (5 bases). The CDR3 is made up of 13 amino acids. Looked up from germline, CDR1 is DFQATT and CDR2 is SNEGSKA (reference sequence). The V and J ends lost 1 base and 1 base respectively, with 8 bases between them.

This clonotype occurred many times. The CDR3 loop reads CASSIQDRHQETQYF. CDR3 DNA: TGTGCCAGCAGCATACAGGACAGACACCAAGAGACCCAGTACTTC. This chain uses TRBV7-2 with TRBJ2-5, with TRBD1 as a possible D gene (6 bases). The V gene's germline CDR1 is SGHTA and CDR2 FQGNSA. This CDR3 contains 15 residues. The germline V and J ends were trimmed by 5 bases and 0 bases, with 13 bases remaining between them.

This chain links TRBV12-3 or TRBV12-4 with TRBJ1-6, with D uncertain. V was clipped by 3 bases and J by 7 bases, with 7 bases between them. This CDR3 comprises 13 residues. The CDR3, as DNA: TGTGCCAGCAGTTTCCAACAGAATTCACCCCTCCACTTT. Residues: CASSFQQNSPLHF.

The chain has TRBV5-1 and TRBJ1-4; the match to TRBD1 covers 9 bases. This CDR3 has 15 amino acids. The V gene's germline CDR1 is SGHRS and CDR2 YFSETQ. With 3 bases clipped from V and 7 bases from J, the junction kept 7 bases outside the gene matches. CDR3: CASSWGTGRGEKLFF. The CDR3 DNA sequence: TGCGCCAGCAGCTGGGGGACAGGGAGAGGTGAAAAACTGTTTTTT.

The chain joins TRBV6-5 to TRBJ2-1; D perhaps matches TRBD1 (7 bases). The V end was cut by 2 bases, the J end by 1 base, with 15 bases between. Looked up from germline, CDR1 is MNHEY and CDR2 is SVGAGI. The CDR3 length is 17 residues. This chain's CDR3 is CASSYLFQGGSYNEQFF. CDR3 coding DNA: TGTGCCAGCAGTTACCTTTTTCAGGGGGGTTCCTACAATGAGCAGTTCTTC.

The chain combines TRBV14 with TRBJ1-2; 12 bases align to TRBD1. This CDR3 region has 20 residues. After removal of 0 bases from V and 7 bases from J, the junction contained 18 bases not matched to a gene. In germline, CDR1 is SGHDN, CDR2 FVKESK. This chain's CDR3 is CASSQDLLGTGGFTGSGYTF. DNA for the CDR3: TGTGCCAGCAGCCAAGATCTTCTGGGGACAGGGGGCTTTACGGGTTCTGGCTACACCTTC. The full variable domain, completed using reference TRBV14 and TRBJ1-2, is EAGVTQFPSHSVIEKGQTVTLRCDPISGHDNLYWYRRVMGKEIKFLLHFVKESKQDESGMPNNRFLAERTGGTYSTLKVQPAELEDSGVYFCASSQDLLGTGGFTGSGYTFGSGTRLTVV.

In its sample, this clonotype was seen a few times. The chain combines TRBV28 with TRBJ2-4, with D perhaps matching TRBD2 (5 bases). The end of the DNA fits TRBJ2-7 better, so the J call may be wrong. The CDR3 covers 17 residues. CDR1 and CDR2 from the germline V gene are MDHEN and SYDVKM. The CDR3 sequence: CASSLGGGSAQNYEQYF. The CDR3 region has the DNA TGTGCCAGCAGTTTAGGTGGCGGGTCGGCGCAAAATTACGAGCAGTACTTC.

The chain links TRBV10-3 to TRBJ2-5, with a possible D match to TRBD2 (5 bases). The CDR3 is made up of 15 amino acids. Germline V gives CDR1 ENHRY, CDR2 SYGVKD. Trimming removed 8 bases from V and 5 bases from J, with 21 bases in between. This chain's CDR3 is CAISKVGEPGETQYF. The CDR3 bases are TGTGCCATCTCGAAAGTTGGGGAACCGGGGGAGACCCAGTACTTC.

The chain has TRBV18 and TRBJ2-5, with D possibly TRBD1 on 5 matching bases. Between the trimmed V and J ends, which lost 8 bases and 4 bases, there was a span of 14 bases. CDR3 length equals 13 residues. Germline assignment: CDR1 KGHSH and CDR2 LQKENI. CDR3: CASNQGPGETQYF. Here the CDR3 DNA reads TGTGCCAGCAATCAGGGTCCCGGAGAGACCCAGTACTTC.

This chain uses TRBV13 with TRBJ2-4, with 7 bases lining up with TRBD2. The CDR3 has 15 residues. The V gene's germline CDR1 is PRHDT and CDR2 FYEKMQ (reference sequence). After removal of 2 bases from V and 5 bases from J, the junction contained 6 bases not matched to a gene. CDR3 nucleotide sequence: TGTGCCAGCAGCTTAAGAAGACTAGCTGAAAACATTCAGTACTTC. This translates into CASSLRRLAENIQYF.

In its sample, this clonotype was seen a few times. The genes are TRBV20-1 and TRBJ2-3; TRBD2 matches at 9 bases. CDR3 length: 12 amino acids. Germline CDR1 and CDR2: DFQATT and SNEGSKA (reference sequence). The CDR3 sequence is CSLAGPTDTQYF. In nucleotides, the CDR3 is TGCAGCCTAGCGGGACCCACAGATACGCAGTATTTT.

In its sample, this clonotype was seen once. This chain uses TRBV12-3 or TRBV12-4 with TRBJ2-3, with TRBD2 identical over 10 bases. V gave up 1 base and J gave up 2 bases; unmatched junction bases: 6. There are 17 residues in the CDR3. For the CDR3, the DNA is TGTGCCAGCAGTTTAGGATGGCTAGCGGGGGCCACAGATACGCAGTATTTT. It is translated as CASSLGWLAGATDTQYF.

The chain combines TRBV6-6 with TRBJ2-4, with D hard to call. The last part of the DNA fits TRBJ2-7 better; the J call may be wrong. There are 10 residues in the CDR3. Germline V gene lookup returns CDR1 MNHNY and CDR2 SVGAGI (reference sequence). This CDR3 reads CASSYHEQYF. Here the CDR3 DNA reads TGTGCCAGCAGTTATCACGAGCAGTACTTC.

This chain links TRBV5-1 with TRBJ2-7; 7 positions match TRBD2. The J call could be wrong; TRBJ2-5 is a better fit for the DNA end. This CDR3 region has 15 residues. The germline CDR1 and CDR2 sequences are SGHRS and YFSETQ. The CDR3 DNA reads TGCGCCAGCAGCTTGAGCGGGGCCTCGGAAGAGACCCAGTACTTC. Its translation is CASSLSGASEETQYF.

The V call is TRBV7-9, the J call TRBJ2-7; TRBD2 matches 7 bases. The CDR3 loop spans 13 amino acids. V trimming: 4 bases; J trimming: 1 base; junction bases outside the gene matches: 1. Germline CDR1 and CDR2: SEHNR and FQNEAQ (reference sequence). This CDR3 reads CASSWGGSYEQYF. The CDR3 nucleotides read TGTGCCAGCAGCTGGGGGGGGTCCTACGAGCAGTACTTC.

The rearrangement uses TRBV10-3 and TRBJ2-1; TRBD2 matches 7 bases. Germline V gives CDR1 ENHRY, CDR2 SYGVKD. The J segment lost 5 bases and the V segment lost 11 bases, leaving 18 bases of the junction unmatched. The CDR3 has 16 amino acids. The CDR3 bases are TGTGCCGTTCAAGGGAACCTCCGGGAGGTTAACAATGAGCAGTTCTTC. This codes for CAVQGNLREVNNEQFF.

This CDR3 is CASSQPGWGVNEQFF. DNA for the CDR3: TGTGCCAGCAGTCAACCCGGTTGGGGGGTGAATGAGCAGTTCTTC. The rearrangement links TRBV6-5 to TRBJ2-1; maybe TRBD2 (6 bases). Germline V lookup: CDR1 MNHEY, CDR2 SVGAGI. Deletions cut 5 bases from V and 7 bases from J, with 18 bases between. CDR3 length: 15 amino acids.

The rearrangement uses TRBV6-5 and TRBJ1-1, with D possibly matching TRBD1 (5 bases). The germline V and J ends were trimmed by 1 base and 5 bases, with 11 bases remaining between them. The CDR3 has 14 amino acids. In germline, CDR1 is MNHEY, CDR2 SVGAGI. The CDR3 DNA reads TGTGCCAGCAGTTACTTCGGGGGTAGGACTGAAGCTTTCTTT. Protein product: CASSYFGGRTEAFF.

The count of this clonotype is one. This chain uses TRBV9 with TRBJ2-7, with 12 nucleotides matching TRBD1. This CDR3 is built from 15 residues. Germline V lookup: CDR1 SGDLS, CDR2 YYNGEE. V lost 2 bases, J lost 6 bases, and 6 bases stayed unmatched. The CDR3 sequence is CASSVGTGGGVEQYF. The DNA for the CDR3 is TGTGCCAGCAGCGTTGGGACAGGGGGCGGAGTCGAGCAGTACTTC.

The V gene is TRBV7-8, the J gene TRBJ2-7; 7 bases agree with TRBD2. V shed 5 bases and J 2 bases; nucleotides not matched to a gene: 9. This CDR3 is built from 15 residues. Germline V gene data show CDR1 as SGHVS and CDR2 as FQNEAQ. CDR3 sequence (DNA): TGTGCCAGCAGCGATGGGGAAGCGGGAACCTACGAGCAGTACTTC. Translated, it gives CASSDGEAGTYEQYF.

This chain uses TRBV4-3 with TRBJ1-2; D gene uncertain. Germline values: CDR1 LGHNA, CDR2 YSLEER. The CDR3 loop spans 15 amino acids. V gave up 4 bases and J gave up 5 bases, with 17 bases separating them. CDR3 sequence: CASSPGSGGRYGYTF. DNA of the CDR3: TGCGCCAGCAGCCCCGGAAGCGGCGGGCGTTATGGCTACACCTTC.

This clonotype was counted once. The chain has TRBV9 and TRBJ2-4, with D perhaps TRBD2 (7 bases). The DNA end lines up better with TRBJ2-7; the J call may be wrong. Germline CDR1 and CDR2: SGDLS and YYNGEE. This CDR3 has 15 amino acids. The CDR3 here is CASSVTGGRTAEQYF. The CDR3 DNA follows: TGTGCCAGCAGCGTAACGGGGGGCCGAACTGCCGAGCAGTACTTC.

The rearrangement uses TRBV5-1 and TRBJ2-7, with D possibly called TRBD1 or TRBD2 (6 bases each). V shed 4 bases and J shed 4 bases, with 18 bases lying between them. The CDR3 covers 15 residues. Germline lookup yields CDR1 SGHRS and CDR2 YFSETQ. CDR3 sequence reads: CASSRLTGANYEQYF. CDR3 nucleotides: TGCGCCAGCAGCAGATTGACGGGGGCAAATTACGAGCAGTACTTC.

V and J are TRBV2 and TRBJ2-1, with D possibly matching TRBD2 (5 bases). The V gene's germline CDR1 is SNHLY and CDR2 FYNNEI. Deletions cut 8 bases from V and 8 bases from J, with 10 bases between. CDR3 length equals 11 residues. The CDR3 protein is CASEEVHEQFF. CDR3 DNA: TGTGCCAGCGAGGAGGTCCATGAGCAGTTCTTC.

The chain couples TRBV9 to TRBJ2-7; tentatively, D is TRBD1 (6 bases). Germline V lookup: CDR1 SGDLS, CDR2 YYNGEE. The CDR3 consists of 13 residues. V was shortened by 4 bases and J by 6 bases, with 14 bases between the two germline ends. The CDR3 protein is CASSYTTGPEQYF. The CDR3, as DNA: TGTGCCAGCAGCTACACTACAGGGCCCGAGCAGTACTTC. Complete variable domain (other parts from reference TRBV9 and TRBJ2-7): DSGVTQTPKHLITATGQRVTLRCSPRSGDLSVYWYQQSLDQGLQFLIQYYNGEERAKGNILERFSAQQFPDLHSELNLSSLELGDSALYFCASSYTTGPEQYFGPGTRLTVT.